This TCR beta chain was profiled in a study of blood T cell repertoires in COVID-19. After removal of 6 bases from V and 5 bases from J, the junction contained 9 bases not matched to a gene. This CDR3 comprises 15 residues. Per germline, CDR1 MNHEY and CDR2 SVGAGI. Assay: immunoSEQ multiplex PCR; the TCRdb copy retains only in-frame clones and omits some. This sample carries 130,000 or so clones, around 83% of them seen once, and the ten largest clones take roughly 3%. The clonotype was recovered from a woman of 80 years or more with acute or convalescent COVID-19. Sequenced material: peripheral blood. The genes are TRBV6-5 and TRBJ2-7; 11 bases map to TRBD1. CDR3 loop: CASSRDPGQGDEQYF. The CDR3 DNA follows: TGTGCCAGCAGCAGAGACCCGGGACAGGGGGACGAGCAGTACTTC.